This T cell receptor beta chain was sequenced in a study of T cell clonality in common variable immunodeficiency (dated by TCRdb to between 2014 and 2017). Broad study findings and their caveats: Differences among patients in the CVID cohort limited the correlations between repertoire features and clinical complications. Fewer TCRbeta clones were shared among CVID subjects than among healthy controls (p < 0.0001). According to the authors, finding the cause of the higher clonality in CVID would require sequencing the repertoires of T cell subpopulations. Even though DNA input was the same, control samples had an average of roughly 76,000 unique sequences each, compared with about 32,000 in CVID samples. TCRbeta clonality was higher in CVID subjects than in healthy controls (t-test p = 0.018), and the increase was most characteristic of about a third of subjects. Reportedly, TCRbeta sequences from CVID had fewer deletions and N-nucleotide insertions, and highly modified clones with 13 or more V deletions were absent from CVID.

This clone was seen repeatedly, ten times or more. It lacks a known antigen. The CDR3 end is not reached by the read, which stops 3 residues before it; the germline J gene fills it in. Its CDR3 holds 15 amino acids, cysteine through phenylalanine. The DNA shown is the part of the CDR3 that was read: 36 bases, in frame from base 1. Reading the germline V gene gives CDR1 SGHRS and CDR2 YFSETQ. The V end gives up 4 bases and the J end 3 bases, leaving 5 bases in the junction not matched to a gene. For sequencing input, CVID and control samples contributed equivalent amounts of genomic DNA. For every sample, a 60 bp segment covering the rearranged TCRbeta CDR3 region was amplified and then sequenced. TCRbeta amplification used the immunoSEQ assay, a bias-corrected multiplex PCR with high-throughput sequencing. Regarding the original processing steps: Every unique nucleotide sequence counted as a clone and was annotated with V, D and J genes, copy number and frequency. Sequences were labeled productive if in frame, and non-productive if out of frame or containing stop codons. As previously described, Shannon's entropy was used to calculate clonality. The predicted amino acid sequences of productive clones were used to derive the mean CDR3 Kyte-Doolittle hydropathy. The R hclust function was used to hierarchically cluster scaled V gene usage with Manhattan distance and complete linkage. Clone sharing by CDR3 amino acid sequence was assessed by resampling 12 repertoires per group over 100 rounds. The repertoires were searched for around 70 published EBV-specific and fewer than 250 published CMV-specific TCRbeta sequences. A couple of CVID samples that yielded fewer than 10,000 sequences were excluded from the analysis, so approximately 40 CVID repertoires were retained. TCRdb carries this immuneACCESS record with in-frame sequences only. Its versions omit some clonotypes, under half of them owing to an unresolved V gene in the studies checked, with the rest unexplained. V and J calls and clone size are given by that table; D and trimming were obtained from the DNA. In this sample the table shows tens of thousands of clones, and no singletons are among them. The ten largest clonotypes hold roughly 5.3% of the sample.

Both CVID patients and healthy controls were predominantly of Caucasian heritage. Heparinized peripheral whole blood samples of about 4.5 to 9 ml were collected from each donor. TCRbeta CDR3 repertoires were sequenced from genomic DNA of adults with common variable immune deficiency (CVID) and healthy adult controls. A total of around 22 healthy adult volunteers (about 12 female and 10 or so male; age range roughly 23 to 75 years, mean age 34) were included in the control group. Diluted blood was density-centrifuged over Hypaque 1077 or Ficoll-Paque to isolate peripheral blood mononuclear cells. Genomic DNA was obtained from unsorted mononuclear cells using either Qiagen column purification or a centrifugation-based method.

The sequence was collected from a person between 18 and 75 years old in good health. Rearrangement joined TRBV5-1 to TRBJ2-1; 9 bases in between match TRBD1. Material for sequencing was peripheral blood mononuclear cells. Partial CDR3 DNA: TGCGCCAGCAGCCTACGGACAGGGGACTACAATGAG. Its coded protein is CASSLRTGDYNE. In full, the CDR3 reads CASSLRTGDYNEQFF.